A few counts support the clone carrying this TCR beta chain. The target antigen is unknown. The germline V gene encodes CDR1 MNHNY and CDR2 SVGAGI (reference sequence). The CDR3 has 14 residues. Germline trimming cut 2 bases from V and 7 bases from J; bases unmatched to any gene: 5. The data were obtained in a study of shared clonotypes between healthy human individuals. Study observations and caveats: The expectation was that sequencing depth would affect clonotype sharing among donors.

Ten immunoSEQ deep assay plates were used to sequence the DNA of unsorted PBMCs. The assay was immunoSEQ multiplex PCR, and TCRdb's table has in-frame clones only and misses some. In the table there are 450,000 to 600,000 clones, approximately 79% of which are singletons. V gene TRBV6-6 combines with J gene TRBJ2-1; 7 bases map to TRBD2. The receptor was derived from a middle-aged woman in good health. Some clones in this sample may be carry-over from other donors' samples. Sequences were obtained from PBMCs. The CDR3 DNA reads TGTGCCAGCAGTTACCCCGGACTAGAGAATGAGCAGTTCTTC. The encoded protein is CASSYPGLENEQFF.